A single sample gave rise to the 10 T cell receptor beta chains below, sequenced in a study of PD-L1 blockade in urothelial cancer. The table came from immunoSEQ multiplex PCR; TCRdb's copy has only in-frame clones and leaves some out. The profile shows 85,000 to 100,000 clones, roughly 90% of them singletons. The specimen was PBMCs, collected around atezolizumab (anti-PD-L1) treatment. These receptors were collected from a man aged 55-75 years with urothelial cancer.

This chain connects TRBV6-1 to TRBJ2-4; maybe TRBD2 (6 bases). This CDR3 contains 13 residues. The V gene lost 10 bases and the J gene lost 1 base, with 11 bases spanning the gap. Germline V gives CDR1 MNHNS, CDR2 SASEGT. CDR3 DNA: TGTGCCATATCAGGGAGGGCCAAAAACATTCAGTACTTC. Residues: CAISGRAKNIQYF.

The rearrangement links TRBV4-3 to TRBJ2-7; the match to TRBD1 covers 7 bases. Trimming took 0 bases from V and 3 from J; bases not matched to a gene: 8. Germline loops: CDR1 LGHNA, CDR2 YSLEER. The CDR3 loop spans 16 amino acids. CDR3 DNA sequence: TGCGCCAGCAGCCAAGATTGGGGCTCAGGGGGCTACGAGCAGTACTTC. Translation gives CASSQDWGSGGYEQYF.

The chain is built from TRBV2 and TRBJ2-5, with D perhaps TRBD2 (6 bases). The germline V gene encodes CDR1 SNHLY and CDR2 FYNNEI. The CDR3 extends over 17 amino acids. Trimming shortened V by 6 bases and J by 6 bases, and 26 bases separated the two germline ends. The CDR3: CASREGYANVGIQTQYF. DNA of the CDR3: TGTGCCAGCAGGGAGGGTTACGCCAATGTGGGGATACAGACCCAGTACTTC.

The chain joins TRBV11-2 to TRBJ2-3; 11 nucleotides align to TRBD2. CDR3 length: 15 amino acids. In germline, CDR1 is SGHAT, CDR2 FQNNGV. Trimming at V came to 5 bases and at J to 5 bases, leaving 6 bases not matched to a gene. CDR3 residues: CASSPRLAGGDTQYF. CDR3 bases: TGTGCCAGCAGCCCACGTCTAGCGGGGGGAGATACGCAGTATTTT.

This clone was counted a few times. CDR3 protein: CASSFPGADYGYTF. CDR3 in DNA: TGTGCCAGCAGCTTTCCAGGGGCGGACTATGGCTACACCTTC. V usage is TRBV5-4 and J usage is TRBJ1-2, with D perhaps TRBD1 (6 bases). Germline V gene data show CDR1 as SGHNT and CDR2 as YYREEE (reference sequence). This CDR3 spans 14 amino acids. The V end was cut by 2 bases, the J end by 3 bases, with 11 bases between.

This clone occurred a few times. Here the CDR3 reads CASSSFEGQTNTEAFF. CDR3 sequence (DNA): TGTGCCAGCAGCTCCTTCGAAGGACAGACGAACACTGAAGCTTTCTTT. The genes are TRBV11-2 and TRBJ1-1; possibly TRBD1 for D (6 bases). CDR3 length: 16 residues. V was pared by 4 bases and J by 1 base, with 16 bases between. The germline CDR1 and CDR2 sequences are SGHAT and FQNNGV.

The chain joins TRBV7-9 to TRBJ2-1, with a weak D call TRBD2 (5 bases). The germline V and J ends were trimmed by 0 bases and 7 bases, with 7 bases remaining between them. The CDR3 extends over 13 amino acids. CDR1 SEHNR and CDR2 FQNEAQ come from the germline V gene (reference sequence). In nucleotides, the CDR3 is TGTGCCAGCAGCTTAGCGCGGGTTAATGAGCAGTTCTTC. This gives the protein CASSLARVNEQFF.

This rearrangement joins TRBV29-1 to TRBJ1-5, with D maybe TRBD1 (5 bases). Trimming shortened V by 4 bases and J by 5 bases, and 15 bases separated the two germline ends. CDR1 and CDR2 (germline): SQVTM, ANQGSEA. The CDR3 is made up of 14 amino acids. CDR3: CSVVGGGTDQPQHF. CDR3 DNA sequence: TGCAGCGTTGTAGGCGGGGGGACTGATCAGCCCCAGCATTTT. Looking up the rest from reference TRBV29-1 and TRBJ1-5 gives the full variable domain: SAVISQKPSRDICQRGTSLTIQCQVDSQVTMMFWYRQQPGQSLTLIATANQGSEATYESGFVIDKFPISRPNLTFSTLTVSNMSPEDSSIYLCSVVGGGTDQPQHFGDGTRLSIL.

This CDR3 is CASSEHRYSNTEAFF. As DNA, the CDR3 is TGTGCCAGCAGTGAACACAGGTATTCGAACACTGAAGCTTTCTTT. The chain recombines TRBV6-1 with TRBJ1-1, with D perhaps TRBD1 (5 bases). V was cut by 2 bases and J by 1 base, with 11 bases left in between. The CDR3 is made up of 15 amino acids. CDR1 and CDR2 (germline): MNHNS, SASEGT.

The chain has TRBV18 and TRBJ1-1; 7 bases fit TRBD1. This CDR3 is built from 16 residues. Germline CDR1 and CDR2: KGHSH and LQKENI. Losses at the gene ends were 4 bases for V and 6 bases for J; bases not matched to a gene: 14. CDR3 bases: TGTGCCAGCTCACGATCAATAATGACAGGGTTGGCTGAAGCTTTCTTT. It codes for CASSRSIMTGLAEAFF.